This T cell receptor beta chain was recorded in a study of tissue T cells after allogeneic stem cell transplantation. Notes on the study in general: TCR repertoires tracked anatomic similarity, regardless of disease or transplant status.

The repertoire was sequenced with immunoSEQ multiplex PCR; TCRdb's copy has only in-frame clones and lacks some. Altogether roughly 50,000 clones are present, around 70% being singletons, with the ten largest covering about 0.7%. Per germline, CDR1 MNHDT and CDR2 YYDKIL. Trimming took 6 bases from V and 4 from J, leaving 15 bases between them. This CDR3 is built from 14 residues. With respect to this clone: Its antigen remains unidentified. The listed genes are named as in mouse. Coverage ceases 1 residue before the CDR3 finishes, and the germline J gene fills in the end.

The source material was sorted cells pooled from one or two spleens. This clonotype originated in a pool of C57BL/6 mice in good health. This chain joins TRBV17 and TRBJ1-2; maybe TRBD1 (6 bases). The part of the CDR3 DNA that was read is TGTGCTAGCAGCCCCGGGGGGGGCGTCTCCGACTACACC. Amino acids: CASSPGGGVSDYT. The whole CDR3 is CASSPGGGVSDYTF.